The T cell receptor beta chain described here comes from a study of blood T cell repertoires in COVID-19. About the research overall: Acute and convalescent COVID-19 specimens originated in the United States, Italy and Spain. T cells, B-cell-depleted T cells, or PBMCs provided the cDNA or gDNA that served as material.

Here immunoSEQ multiplex PCR was the method, and the copy in TCRdb shows in-frame clones only, minus some. The sample yields 110,000 to 150,000 clones, around nine tenths seen once. J gave up 4 bases and V 8 bases, and 10 bases lay outside the gene matches. From germline, CDR1 is MNHEY and CDR2 SMNVEV (reference sequence). The CDR3 extends over 14 amino acids. This sequence was found in a man between 60 and 70 years old with active or convalescent COVID-19. J is TRBJ1-1 and V is TRBV27; 7 nucleotides align to TRBD1. What was sequenced was peripheral blood. CDR3 region: CASASDRAGTEAFF. As DNA, the CDR3 is TGTGCCAGCGCATCCGACAGGGCAGGCACTGAAGCTTTCTTT.